This T cell receptor (beta chain) was captured in a study of OX40 agonist ivuxolimab in advanced cancers. Study overall: A partial response was reached by three patients: one with hepatocellular carcinoma and two with cutaneous melanoma. General study findings and limits: Some of the nonresponding patients also showed low levels of normalized T-cell clonal expansion.

About this clone itself: Its matching antigen is unknown.

This CDR3 has 16 residues. The V and J ends lost 3 bases and 3 bases respectively, with 16 bases between them. Germline assignment: CDR1 MGHDK and CDR2 SYGVNS. Samples of blood were obtained at baseline, on cycle 4 day 1, and on cycle 7 day 1. Repertoires were generated with immunoSEQ multiplex PCR, while TCRdb's copy carries only in-frame clones and drops some. The table shows about 28,000 clones, with about 85% occurring only once. This chain links TRBV25-1 with TRBJ2-3; D call uncertain. This TCR was sampled from an adult with an advanced solid tumor such as melanoma, head and neck, liver or kidney cancer. The sample consisted of CD4+ or CD8+ T cells sorted from blood, taken in a trial of the OX40 agonist ivuxolimab. CDR3 in DNA: TGTGCCAGCAGTGAGGGCACCCGAAGGTGGACAGATACGCAGTATTTT. It codes for CASSEGTRRWTDTQYF.